This TCR beta chain comes out of a study of T cell responses to AZD1222 COVID-19 vaccine. On the study more broadly: Second doses were pooled across both intervals (about 4 or about 12 weeks).

Trimming removed 2 bases from V and 8 bases from J, with 15 bases in between. Germline V gives CDR1 MNHEY, CDR2 SVGAGI. CDR3 length: 15 amino acids. Study conclusions and caveats: Within unmutated variant regions lay the reported targets of nearly half of spike-specific TCRs. Just six people given AZD1222 tested seropositive at baseline.

A remark on this clone: Its antigen is as yet unknown.

The table came from immunoSEQ multiplex PCR; TCRdb's copy has only in-frame clones and leaves some out. The data contain about 68,000 clones, more than 80% of them singletons. This chain joins TRBV6-5 and TRBJ1-4, with D tentatively TRBD1 (5 bases). This material consisted of peripheral blood, taken on day 0 of AZD1222 vaccination. The sequence came from an adult in good health. For the CDR3, the DNA is TGTGCCAGCAGTTACAGTCCAGGGTCGGGCGAAAAACTGTTTTTT. Translated: CASSYSPGSGEKLFF.